What follows are 18 T cell receptor beta chains derived from one specimen sequenced in a study of CD8 T cells in ankylosing spondylitis. Whole-study findings and limits: One TCR beta motif, made up of roughly eight highly homologous variants, appeared characteristic of ankylosing spondylitis blood.

These receptors lack a known antigen. TCRdb analysed the 5' RACE reads with MiXCR anew, one entry per CDR3 protein. The repertoire includes roughly 700,000 distinct CDR3 sequences, 15% to 20% of them detected once, and under 20% sits in the top ten. The sample consisted of blood, either unsorted or a sorted T cell fraction (not recorded which). The origin of the receptors is a male donor with ankylosing spondylitis.

The sample holds a few counts of this clonotype. V gene TRBV7-9 combines with J gene TRBJ2-1; no definite D call. This CDR3 has 13 residues. With 5 bases removed from V and 7 bases from J, the gap between germline ends came to 12 bases. The germline gives CDR1 SEHNR, CDR2 FQNEAQ (reference sequence). CDR3 residues: CASSPAYGNEQFF. As DNA, the CDR3 is TGTGCCAGCAGCCCCGCATATGGGAATGAGCAGTTCTTC.

Notes on this clonotype: A read error is possible here, since a much larger clone lies one base away. The J gene is TRBJ2-6, the V gene TRBV6-5; D unresolved. Trimming stripped 0 bases from V and 0 bases from J, with 6 bases between. Germline V CDR1 and CDR2: MNHEY, SVGAGI. The CDR3 has 16 residues. CDR3: CASSYSWGSGANVLTF. The CDR3 DNA reads TGTGCCAGCAGTTACTCTTGGGGCTCTGGGGCCAACGTCCTGACTTTC.

The chain employs TRBV6-5 and TRBJ2-7; 7 nucleotides align to TRBD1. Trimming took 6 bases from V and 7 from J; bases not matched to a gene: 6. The CDR3 totals 12 residues. CDR1 is MNHEY, CDR2 SVGAGI, per germline. The CDR3 DNA reads as TGTGCCAGCAGCGAGGGGGCAGGGGAGCAGTACTTC. It translates to CASSEGAGEQYF.

CDR3 nucleotide sequence: TGTGCCTGGTGGGGTTACACTGAAGCTTTCTTT. It translates to CAWWGYTEAFF. The chain has TRBV30 and TRBJ1-1; D unclear. The V end lost 5 bases, the J end lost 3 bases, and 7 bases lay between the germline ends. Germline V CDR1 and CDR2: GTSNPN, SVGIG (reference sequence). There are 11 residues in the CDR3. Full variable domain (remainder filled in from reference TRBV30 and TRBJ1-1): SQTIHQWPATLVQPVGSPLSLECTVEGTSNPNLYWYRQAAGRGLQLLFYSVGIGQISSEVPQNLSASRPQDRQFILSSKKLLLSDSGFYLCAWWGYTEAFFGQGTRLTVV.

The chain carries TRBV4-3 and TRBJ2-2, with 7 bases lining up with TRBD2. V trimming: 3 bases; J trimming: 3 bases; junction bases outside the gene matches: 7. This CDR3 has 16 amino acids. Germline CDR1 reads LGHNA; CDR2 reads YSLEER. Here the CDR3 reads CASSHYFGGDTGELFF. As DNA, the CDR3 is TGCGCCAGCAGCCACTATTTTGGGGGGGACACCGGGGAGCTGTTTTTT.

This clonotype was seen ten or more times. The gene calls are TRBV12-3 or TRBV12-4 and TRBJ2-1, with TRBD2 matching 11 bases. V was pared by 5 bases and J by 7 bases, with 4 bases of the junction left unmatched. This CDR3 has 14 residues. In DNA, the CDR3 is TGTGCCAGCAGTCTCCTAGCGGGAGGTAATGAGCAGTTCTTC. Its translation is CASSLLAGGNEQFF.

This clonotype was recorded many times. This sequence joins TRBV3-1 and TRBJ2-7, with a possible D match to TRBD1 (6 bases). The CDR3 loop spans 16 amino acids. Germline loops: CDR1 LGHDT, CDR2 YNNKEL (reference sequence). V dropped 0 bases and J dropped 2 bases, with 14 bases sitting between them. CDR3 region: CASSQEGPGDPYEQYF. The CDR3 coding sequence is TGTGCCAGCAGCCAAGAAGGCCCAGGGGACCCCTACGAGCAGTACTTC.

This clonotype was counted only a few times. The chain joins TRBV29-1 to TRBJ2-1; no clear D. This CDR3 is 14 amino acids long. The germline CDR1 and CDR2 sequences are SQVTM and ANQGSEA. V dropped 6 bases and J dropped 5 bases, with 17 bases sitting between them. The CDR3 sequence: CSVDVVAVNNEQFF. The DNA for the CDR3 is TGCAGCGTGGACGTGGTGGCGGTCAACAATGAGCAGTTCTTC.

This clonotype was detected many times. The chain links TRBV12-3 or TRBV12-4 to TRBJ1-5; tentatively, D is TRBD1 (6 bases). Trimming left V 6 bases short and J 0 bases short, with 12 bases between. This CDR3 is 15 amino acids long. This chain's CDR3 is CASSPGTLSNQPQHF. The CDR3 DNA follows: TGTGCCAGCAGCCCCGGGACACTTAGCAATCAGCCCCAGCATTTT.

This clonotype was found a few times. The chain uses TRBV4-3 and TRBJ2-7; D may be TRBD2 (6 bases). The CDR3 totals 17 residues. Germline V CDR1 and CDR2: LGHNA, YSLEER. With 1 base removed from V and 6 bases from J, the gap between germline ends came to 22 bases. The DNA for the CDR3 is TGCGCCAGCAGCCAAGTTGGGGACTCGAGATTGGGGTCCGAGCAGTACTTC. It translates to CASSQVGDSRLGSEQYF.

This clonotype was counted between two and nine times. The gene calls are TRBV5-1 and TRBJ2-7, with D perhaps matching TRBD1 or TRBD2 (6 bases each). The germline V and J ends were trimmed by 4 bases and 7 bases, with 18 bases remaining between them. Germline V gene sequence: CDR1 SGHRS, CDR2 YFSETQ. The CDR3 covers 14 residues. The CDR3 DNA is TGCGCCAGCAGCCTCACCGGGGGCATGGAGGAGCAGTACTTC. Protein product: CASSLTGGMEEQYF.

The chain joins TRBV6-2 or TRBV6-3 to TRBJ2-7, with 7 bases matching TRBD2. The germline gives CDR1 MNHEY, CDR2 SVGEGT. This CDR3 spans 19 amino acids. The ends lost 2 bases at V and 0 bases at J; junction bases unmatched: 16. CDR3 residues: CASSYGDRPSGLVSYEQYF. DNA for the CDR3: TGTGCCAGCAGTTACGGGGACCGACCTAGCGGCCTCGTCTCCTACGAGCAGTACTTC.

The chain combines TRBV11-2 with TRBJ2-1; 7 bases align to TRBD1. The CDR3 loop spans 15 amino acids. The V gene's germline CDR1 is SGHAT and CDR2 FQNNGV. V shed 3 bases and J 4 bases; nucleotides not matched to a gene: 6. In DNA, the CDR3 is TGTGCCAGCAGCTTTGGGCGACAGGGTTACAATGAGCAGTTCTTC. Its translation is CASSFGRQGYNEQFF. The whole variable domain, remainder taken from reference TRBV11-2 and TRBJ2-1, is EAGVAQSPRYKIIEKRQSVAFWCNPISGHATLYWYQQILGQGPKLLIQFQNNGVVDDSQLPKDRFSAERLKGVDSTLKIQPAKLEDSAVYLCASSFGRQGYNEQFFGPGTRLTVL.

V is TRBV5-1 and J is TRBJ1-1; 7 bases match TRBD1. Germline trimming cut 5 bases from V and 4 bases from J; bases unmatched to any gene: 5. In germline, CDR1 is SGHRS, CDR2 YFSETQ. The CDR3 loop spans 13 amino acids. This CDR3 reads CASSEGGVTEAFF. The CDR3 DNA follows: TGCGCCAGCAGTGAAGGGGGCGTCACTGAAGCTTTCTTT. The full variable domain, rest sourced from reference TRBV5-1 and TRBJ1-1, is KAGVTQTPRYLIKTRGQQVTLSCSPISGHRSVSWYQQTPGQGLQFLFEYFSETQRNKGNFPGRFSGRQFSNSRSEMNVSTLELGDSALYLCASSEGGVTEAFFGQGTRLTVV.

In its sample, this clonotype was seen a few times. The rearrangement uses TRBV20-1 and TRBJ1-4; tentative D call: TRBD1 (5 bases). The CDR3 has 15 amino acids. The germline gives CDR1 DFQATT, CDR2 SNEGSKA (reference sequence). With 3 bases removed from V and 8 bases from J, the gap between germline ends came to 19 bases. The CDR3 bases are TGCAGTGCTAGTGGGGGGGGAGGGGAAGGCGAAAAACTGTTTTTT. This gives the protein CSASGGGGEGEKLFF.

This clonotype was seen a few times. This chain joins TRBV2 and TRBJ2-3; 9 nucleotides line up with TRBD2. The length of the CDR3 is 15 residues. Germline values: CDR1 SNHLY, CDR2 FYNNEI. With V trimmed by 1 base and J by 2 bases, 1 base remained unmatched. CDR3 in DNA: TGTGCCAGCAGTGAAGAGCGGGGGGACACAGATACGCAGTATTTT. Translating it yields CASSEERGDTDTQYF.

The rearrangement links TRBV10-3 to TRBJ1-4; TRBD1 matches 10 bases. V was pared by 6 bases and J by 7 bases, with 5 bases of the junction left unmatched. CDR1 is ENHRY, CDR2 SYGVKD, per germline. The CDR3 is 14 residues long. The CDR3 nucleotides read TGTGCCATCAGCCCCGGACAGGGGGTTGAAAAACTGTTTTTT. Translated, it gives CAISPGQGVEKLFF.

The chain links TRBV12-3 or TRBV12-4 to TRBJ1-2; TRBD1 is a possible D gene (5 bases). The CDR3 totals 15 residues. V lost 5 bases, J lost 3 bases, and 16 bases lay in between. Here the CDR3 reads CASSTGTVRHYGYTF. The CDR3 bases are TGTGCCAGCAGTACTGGGACGGTCAGGCACTATGGCTACACCTTC.